This T cell receptor (beta chain) was identified during a study of T cell responses to AZD1222 COVID-19 vaccine (dated by TCRdb to the early 2020s). Regarding the complete study: AZD1222 recipients given second doses at about 4 weeks or at about 12 weeks were pooled, since spike-specific TCR depth and breadth were not found to differ between the two schedules. Trial participants were enrolled by age into subgroups of 18-55, 56-69 and 70-plus years, and around 150, 28 and 57 TCR-sequenced participants, respectively, were included in these subgroups. TCR sequencing was performed for some 250 trial participants, of whom 200 to 220 were given two doses of AZD1222 and 26 were given two doses of MenACWY control vaccine.

CDR1 and CDR2 are drawn from the germline V gene (reference sequence): MNHEY, SMNVEV. V was cut back by 11 bases and J by 3 bases, leaving a gap of 11 bases between them. The CDR3 runs 12 amino acids, cysteine and phenylalanine included. This entry keeps only the CDR3 DNA: 36 bases, framed from base 1. This clone was picked up a small number of times. It lacks a known antigen. Nothing much larger sits one base from this clone, and base qualities are not available. Explained via the paper, the time point label denotes: baseline before first vaccination. Samples from vaccinated people were obtained from the UK trials COV001 and COV002, which included a single-blind randomized controlled phase 2/3 trial of AZD1222 (ChAdOx1 nCoV-19) in healthy adults. Trial participant PBMC samples were collected at day 0 and day 28 after the second dose for TCRbeta chain sequencing. General conclusions and limits of the study: CD4 TCRs associated with the vaccine covered the entire spike protein, and the dominant responses were in regions 160-218 and 743-854. Epitopes outside the regions mutated in the B.1.351 and B.1.1.7 variants were reportedly recognized by nearly half of the unique spike-specific TCRs. Participants were mostly white British and included more females than males, and it was suggested by the authors that clonal diversity may have been underestimated. Conclusions about previously exposed vaccinees were limited because only six AZD1222 recipients were SARS-CoV-2 seropositive at baseline. The 56-69-year group was small, and its depth increase did not reach significance, likely because of low power. A significant rise in spike-specific TCR breadth and depth was observed after two AZD1222 doses relative to day 0 and relative to MenACWY recipients. Because no day 14 peak-response samples were available, repertoires were characterized only after the peak T cell response.

The CDR3 regions of human TCRbeta chains were analyzed by immunosequencing. Turning to the authors' computational methods: Repertoire TCRs were matched against a reference library of SARS-CoV-2-specific TCRs generated with the MIRA antigen-specificity platform. Breadth was defined as the fraction of unique TCRs that were SARS-CoV-2-associated, and depth was defined as the fraction of total T cells that were SARS-CoV-2-associated. Using the MIRA data, every spike-specific TCR was mapped to the spike region that the TCR reacted to and assigned to either a CD4 or a CD8 class. Log10-transformed breadth and depth values were compared by one-way ANOVA with Sidak's multiple comparisons tests. TCRdb obtained this table from immuneACCESS and retained in-frame rearrangements with V and J assigned. These tables miss some clones; where compared with another copy, unresolved V genes account for less than half of the shortfall, and the remainder is unexplained. D and trimming were read from the DNA, whereas the V and J calls and clone size are those reported in that table. The sample table contains 150,000 to 200,000 clones; only one count was recorded for roughly 92% of them. The ten biggest clones cover 8% to 13% of the sample.

The clonotype was recovered from an adult in good health. The V and J segments used are TRBV27 and TRBJ1-3; the D segment could be TRBD1, given 5 matching bases. The sequencing here drew on peripheral blood, taken on day 0 of AZD1222 vaccination. The CDR3 reads CASLDSGNTIYF. Read as DNA, the sequence is TGTGCCTCCCTTGACAGTGGAAACACCATATATTTT.